This T cell receptor beta chain appears in the sequencing data of a study of cytomegalovirus exposure and HLA in healthy donors. The PCR ran on 60 Vbeta and 13 Jbeta primers. Profiling relied on immunoSEQ multiplex PCR, and the TCRdb table lists in-frame clones only, not all of them. The sample holds fewer than 250,000 clones, approximately 80% seen once. Concerning this clone itself: Within the sample, other DNA sequences also encode this same CDR3.

The CDR3 length is 12 residues. V was pared by 2 bases and J by 4 bases, with 5 bases between. Germline V gives CDR1 KGHSH, CDR2 LQKENI. This sequence joins TRBV18 and TRBJ1-2, with TRBD1 as a possible D gene (5 bases). The sequence was obtained from a man under 40 in good health and CMV-seronegative. Sequencing was carried out using PBMCs. The CDR3 bases are TGTGCCAGCTCACCAGACAGCTATGGCTACACCTTC. Translation: CASSPDSYGYTF. Supplemented by reference TRBV18 and TRBJ1-2, the full variable domain reads NAGVMQNPRHLVRRRGQEARLRCSPMKGHSHVYWYRQLPEEGLKFMVYLQKENIIDESGMPKERFSAEFPKEGPSILRIQQVVRGDSAAYFCASSPDSYGYTFGSGTRLTVV.